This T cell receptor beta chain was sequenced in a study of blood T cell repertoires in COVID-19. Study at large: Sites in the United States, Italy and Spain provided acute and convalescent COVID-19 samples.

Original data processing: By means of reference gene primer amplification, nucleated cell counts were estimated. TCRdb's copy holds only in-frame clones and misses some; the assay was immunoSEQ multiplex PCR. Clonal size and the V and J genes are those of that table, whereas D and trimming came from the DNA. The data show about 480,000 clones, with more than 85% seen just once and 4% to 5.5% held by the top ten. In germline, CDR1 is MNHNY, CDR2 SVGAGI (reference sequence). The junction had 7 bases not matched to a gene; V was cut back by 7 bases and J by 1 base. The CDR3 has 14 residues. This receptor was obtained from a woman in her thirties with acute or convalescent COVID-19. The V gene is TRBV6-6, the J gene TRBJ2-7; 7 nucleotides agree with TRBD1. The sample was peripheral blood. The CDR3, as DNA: TGTGCCAGCACCATAACAGGGGAGTCCTACGAGCAGTACTTC. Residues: CASTITGESYEQYF.